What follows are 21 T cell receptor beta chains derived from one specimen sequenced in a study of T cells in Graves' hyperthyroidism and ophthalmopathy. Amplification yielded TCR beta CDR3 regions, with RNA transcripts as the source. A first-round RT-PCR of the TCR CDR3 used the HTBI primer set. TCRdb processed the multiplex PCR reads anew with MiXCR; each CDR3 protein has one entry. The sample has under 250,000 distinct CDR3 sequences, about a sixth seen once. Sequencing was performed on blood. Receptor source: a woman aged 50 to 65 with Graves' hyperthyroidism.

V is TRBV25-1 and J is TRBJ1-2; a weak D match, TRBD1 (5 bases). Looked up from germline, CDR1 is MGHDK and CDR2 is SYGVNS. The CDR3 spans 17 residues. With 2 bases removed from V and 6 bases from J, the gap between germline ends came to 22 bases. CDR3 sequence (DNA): TGTGCCAGCAGTGAAACGCCCGCGGGACGGAGAGTCCATGGCTACACCTTC. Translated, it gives CASSETPAGRRVHGYTF.

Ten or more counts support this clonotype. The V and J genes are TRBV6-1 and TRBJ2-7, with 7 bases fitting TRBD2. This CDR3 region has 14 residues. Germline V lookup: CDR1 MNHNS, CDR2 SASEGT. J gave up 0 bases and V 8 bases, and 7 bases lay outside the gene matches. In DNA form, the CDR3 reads TGTGCCAGCCAGACTAGCCCAAGCTCCTACGAGCAGTACTTC. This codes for CASQTSPSSYEQYF.

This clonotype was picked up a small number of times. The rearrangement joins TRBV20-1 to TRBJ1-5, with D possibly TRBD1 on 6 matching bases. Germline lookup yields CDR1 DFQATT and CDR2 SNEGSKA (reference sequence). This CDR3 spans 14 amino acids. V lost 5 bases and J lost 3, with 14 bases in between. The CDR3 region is CSAAQGPLNQPQHF. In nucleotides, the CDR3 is TGCAGTGCTGCACAGGGTCCCCTCAATCAGCCCCAGCATTTT.

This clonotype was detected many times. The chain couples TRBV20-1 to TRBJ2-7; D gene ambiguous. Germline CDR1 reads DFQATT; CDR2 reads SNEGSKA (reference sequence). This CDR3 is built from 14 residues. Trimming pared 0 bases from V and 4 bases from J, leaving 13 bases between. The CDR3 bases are TGCAGTGCTAGAGATGAGAGTGGGCAGTACGAGCAGTACTTC. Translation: CSARDESGQYEQYF.

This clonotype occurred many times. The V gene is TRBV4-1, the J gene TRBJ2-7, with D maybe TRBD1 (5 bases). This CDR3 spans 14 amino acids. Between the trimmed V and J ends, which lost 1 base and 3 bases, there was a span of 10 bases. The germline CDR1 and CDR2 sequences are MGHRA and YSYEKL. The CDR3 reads CASSQAWGSYEQYF. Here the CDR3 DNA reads TGCGCCAGCAGCCAAGCCTGGGGCAGCTACGAGCAGTACTTC.

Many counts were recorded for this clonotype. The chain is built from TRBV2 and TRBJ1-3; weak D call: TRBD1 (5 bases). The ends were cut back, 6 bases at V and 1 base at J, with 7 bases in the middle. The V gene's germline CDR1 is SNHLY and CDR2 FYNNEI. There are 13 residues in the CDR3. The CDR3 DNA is TGTGCCAGCAGGGACATTTCTGGAAACACCATATATTTT. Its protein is CASRDISGNTIYF.

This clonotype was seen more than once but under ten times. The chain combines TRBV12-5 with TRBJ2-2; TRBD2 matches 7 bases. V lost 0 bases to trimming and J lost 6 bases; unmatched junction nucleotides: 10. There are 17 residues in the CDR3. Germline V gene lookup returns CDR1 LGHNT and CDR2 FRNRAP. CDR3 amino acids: CASGLVLGGRKAGELFF. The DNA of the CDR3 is TGTGCTAGTGGTTTGGTACTGGGCGGGAGAAAGGCCGGGGAGCTGTTTTTT.

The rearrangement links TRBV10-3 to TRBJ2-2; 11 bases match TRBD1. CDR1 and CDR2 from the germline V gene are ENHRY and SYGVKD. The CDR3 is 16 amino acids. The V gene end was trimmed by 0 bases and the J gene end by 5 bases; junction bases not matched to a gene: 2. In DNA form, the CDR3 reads TGTGCCATCAGTGAGTCGGGACAGGGGGTTACCGGGGAGCTGTTTTTT. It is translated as CAISESGQGVTGELFF.

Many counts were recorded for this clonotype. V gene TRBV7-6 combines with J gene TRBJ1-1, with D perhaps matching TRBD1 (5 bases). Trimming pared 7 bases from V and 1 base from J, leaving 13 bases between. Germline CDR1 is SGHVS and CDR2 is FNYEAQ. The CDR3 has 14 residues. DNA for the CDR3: TGTGCCAGCAACGACCGTGGGGGGAACACTGAAGCTTTCTTT. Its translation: CASNDRGGNTEAFF.

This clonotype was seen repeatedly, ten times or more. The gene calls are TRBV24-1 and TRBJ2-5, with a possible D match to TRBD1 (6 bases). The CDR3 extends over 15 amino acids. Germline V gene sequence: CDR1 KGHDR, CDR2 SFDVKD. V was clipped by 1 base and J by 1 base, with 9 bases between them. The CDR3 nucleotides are TGTGCCACCAGTGATTTAGGACAGCCCCAAGAGACCCAGTACTTC. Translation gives CATSDLGQPQETQYF.

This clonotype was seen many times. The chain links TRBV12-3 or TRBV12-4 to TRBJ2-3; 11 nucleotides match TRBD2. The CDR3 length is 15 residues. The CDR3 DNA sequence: TGTGCGAGCCGGGGACTAGCGGAAGATGGAGATACGCAGTATTTT. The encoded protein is CASRGLAEDGDTQYF.

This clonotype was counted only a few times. The CDR3 loop is CSARGSRGNANTGELFF. For the CDR3, the DNA is TGCAGTGCTAGAGGGAGCCGAGGCAATGCGAACACCGGGGAGCTGTTTTTT. This sequence joins TRBV20-1 and TRBJ2-2; D remains ambiguous. The germline V gene encodes CDR1 DFQATT and CDR2 SNEGSKA (reference sequence). The V end was cut by 1 base, the J end by 0 bases, with 15 bases between. The CDR3 runs to 17 residues.

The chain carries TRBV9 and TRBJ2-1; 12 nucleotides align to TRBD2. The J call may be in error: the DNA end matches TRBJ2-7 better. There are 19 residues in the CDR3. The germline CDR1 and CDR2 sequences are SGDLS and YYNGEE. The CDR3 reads CASSVELLAGGGSYNEQYF. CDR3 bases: TGTGCCAGCAGCGTAGAGTTACTAGCGGGAGGAGGGTCCTACAATGAGCAGTACTTC.

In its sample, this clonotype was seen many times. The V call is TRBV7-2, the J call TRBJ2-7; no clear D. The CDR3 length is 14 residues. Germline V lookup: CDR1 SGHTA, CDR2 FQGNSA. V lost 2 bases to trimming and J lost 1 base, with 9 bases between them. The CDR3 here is CASSLWSVSYEQYF. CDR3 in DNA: TGTGCCAGCAGCTTATGGTCGGTGTCCTACGAGCAGTACTTC.

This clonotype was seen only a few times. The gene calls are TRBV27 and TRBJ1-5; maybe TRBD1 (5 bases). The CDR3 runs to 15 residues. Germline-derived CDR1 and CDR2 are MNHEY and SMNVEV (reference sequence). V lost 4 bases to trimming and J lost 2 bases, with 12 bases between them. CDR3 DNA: TGTGCCAGCAGTTCAGGGACGGCTGGCAATCAGCCCCAGCATTTT. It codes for CASSSGTAGNQPQHF.

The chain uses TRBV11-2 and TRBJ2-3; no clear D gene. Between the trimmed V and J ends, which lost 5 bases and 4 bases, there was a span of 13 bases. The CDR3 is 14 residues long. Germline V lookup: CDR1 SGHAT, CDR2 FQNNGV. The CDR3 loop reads CASSLNVPPDTQYF. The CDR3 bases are TGTGCCAGCAGCCTCAATGTCCCTCCAGATACGCAGTATTTT.

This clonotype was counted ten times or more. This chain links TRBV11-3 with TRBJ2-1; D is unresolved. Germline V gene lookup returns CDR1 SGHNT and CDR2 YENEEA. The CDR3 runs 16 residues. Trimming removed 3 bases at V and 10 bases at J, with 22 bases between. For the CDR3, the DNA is TGTGCCAGCAGCTTCGATGGGCTAGGTGTTCCCTCCGAGCAGTTCTTC. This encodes CASSFDGLGVPSEQFF. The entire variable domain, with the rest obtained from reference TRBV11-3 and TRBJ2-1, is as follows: EAGVVQSPRYKIIEKKQPVAFWCNPISGHNTLYWYLQNLGQGPELLIRYENEEAVDDSQLPKDRFSAERLKGVDSTLKIQPAELGDSAVYLCASSFDGLGVPSEQFFGPGTRLTVL.

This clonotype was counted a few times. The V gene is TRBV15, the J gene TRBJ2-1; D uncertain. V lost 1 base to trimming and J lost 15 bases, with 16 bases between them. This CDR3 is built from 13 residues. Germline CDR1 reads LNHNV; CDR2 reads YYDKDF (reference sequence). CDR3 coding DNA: TGTGCCACCAGCAGAGGGGATAGTGGGCTGCGGTTCTTC. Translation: CATSRGDSGLRFF.

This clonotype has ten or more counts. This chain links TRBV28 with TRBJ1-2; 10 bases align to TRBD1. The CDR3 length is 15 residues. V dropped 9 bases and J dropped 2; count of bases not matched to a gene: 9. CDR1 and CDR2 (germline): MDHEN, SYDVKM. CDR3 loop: CASRQGARSNYGYTF. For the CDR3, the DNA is TGTGCCAGTAGACAGGGGGCAAGATCCAACTATGGCTACACCTTC.

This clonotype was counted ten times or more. DNA for the CDR3: TGTGCCAGCAGTGAAGGAGGTAGCGGGAGCACAGATACGCAGTATTTT. This sequence encodes CASSEGGSGSTDTQYF. The chain carries TRBV6-1 and TRBJ2-3; 7 bases fit TRBD2. Germline CDR1 reads MNHNS; CDR2 reads SASEGT. The trim removed 1 base at V and 0 bases at J, leaving 4 bases unmatched. The CDR3 has 16 residues.

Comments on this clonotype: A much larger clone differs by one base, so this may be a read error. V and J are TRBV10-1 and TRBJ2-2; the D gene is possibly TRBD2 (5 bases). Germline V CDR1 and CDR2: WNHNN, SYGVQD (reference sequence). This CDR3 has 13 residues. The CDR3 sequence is CASSESAVLGALF. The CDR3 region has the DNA TGCGCCAGCAGTGAGTCGGCGGTTCTGGGAGCTCTCTTT.